The clone carrying this T cell receptor (beta chain) has just a few counts. Its antigen is unknown. TCRdb re-called the reads through MiXCR, storing one row per CDR3 protein. The sample carries under 850,000 distinct CDR3 sequences, around a third recorded once. This sample was included in a study of T cell repertoires in cytomegalovirus infection. Background on the study: CMV epitopes used comprised recently identified HLA-C-restricted ones and well-studied HLA-B-restricted ones. Public TCR beta signatures marked donors with CMV infection and the matching HLA.

V lost 6 bases and J lost 8, with 13 bases in between. Germline loops: CDR1 MNHEY, CDR2 SMNVEV (reference sequence). This CDR3 comprises 13 residues. The study, taken as a whole, reports: Summed frequency of shared TCR beta families picked out CMV carriers who also had the relevant HLA. HLA-C-restricted CMV clonotypes gave the most frequent clonotype in two of eight donors.

Sample: cultured PBMCs, taken from culture after CMV antigen stimulation. V is TRBV27 and J is TRBJ1-4; tentatively, D is TRBD1 (5 bases). The receptor's source is a human donor in good health (CMV status not recorded). Some clones in this sample may be carry-over from other donors' samples. DNA for the CDR3: TGTGCCAGCAGGCCCACAGGAGGGGAAAAACTGTTTTTT. It translates to CASRPTGGEKLFF.